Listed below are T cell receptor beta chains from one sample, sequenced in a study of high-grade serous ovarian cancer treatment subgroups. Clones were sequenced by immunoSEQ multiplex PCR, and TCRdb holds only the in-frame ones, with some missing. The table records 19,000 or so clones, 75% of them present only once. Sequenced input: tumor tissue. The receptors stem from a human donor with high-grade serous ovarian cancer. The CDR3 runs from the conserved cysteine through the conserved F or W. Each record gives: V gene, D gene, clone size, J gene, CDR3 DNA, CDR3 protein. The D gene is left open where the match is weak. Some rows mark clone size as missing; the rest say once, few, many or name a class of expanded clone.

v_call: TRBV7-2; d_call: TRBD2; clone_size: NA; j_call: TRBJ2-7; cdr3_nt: TGTGCCAGCAGCGTAGCGGGAGGGGGGTTCGAGCAGTACTTC; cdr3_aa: CASSVAGGGFEQYF
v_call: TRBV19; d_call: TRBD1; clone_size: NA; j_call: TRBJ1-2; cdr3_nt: TGTGCCAGTAGTATAGGGGCAGGGGGCTTAGGCTACACCTTC; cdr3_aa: CASSIGAGGLGYTF
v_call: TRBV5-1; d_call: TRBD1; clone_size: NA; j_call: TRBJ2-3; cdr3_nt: TGCGCCAGCAGCCGGACAGGGTCTAACACAGATACGCAGTATTTT; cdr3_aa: CASSRTGSNTDTQYF
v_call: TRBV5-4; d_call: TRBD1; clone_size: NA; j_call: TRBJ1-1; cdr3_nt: TGCGCCAGCAGCCAATCACAGGGGGCCTTCACTGAAGCTTTCTTT; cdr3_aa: CASSQSQGAFTEAFF
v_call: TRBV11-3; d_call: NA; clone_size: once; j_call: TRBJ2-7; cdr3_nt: TGTGCCAGCAGCCTGCAGACCTCGGGCGAGCAGTACTTC; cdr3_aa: CASSLQTSGEQYF
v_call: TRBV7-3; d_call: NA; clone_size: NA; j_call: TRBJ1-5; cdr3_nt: TGTGCCAGCAGCTTCGCCGGGGACCCGAGTAGCAATCAGCCCCAGCATTTT; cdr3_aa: CASSFAGDPSSNQPQHF
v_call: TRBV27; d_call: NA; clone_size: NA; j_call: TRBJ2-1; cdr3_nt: TGTGCCAGCAGTTTATCGACGGATAGGCGGGAAAGACCCTACAATGAGCAGTTCTTC; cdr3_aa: CASSLSTDRRERPYNEQFF
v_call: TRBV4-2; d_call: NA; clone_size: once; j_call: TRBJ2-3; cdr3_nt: TGTGCCAGCAGCCAAGCGCCGGGAACCACAGATACGCAGTATTTT; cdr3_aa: CASSQAPGTTDTQYF
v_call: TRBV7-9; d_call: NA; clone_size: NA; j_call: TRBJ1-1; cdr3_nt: TGTGCCAGCAGCCCATTTTTTGGGACTGAAGCTTTCTTT; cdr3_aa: CASSPFFGTEAFF
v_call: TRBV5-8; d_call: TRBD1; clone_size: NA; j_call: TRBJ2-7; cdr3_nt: TGCGCCAGCAGCCTCGCTACAGGGGAGTACGAGCAGTACTTC; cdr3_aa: CASSLATGEYEQYF
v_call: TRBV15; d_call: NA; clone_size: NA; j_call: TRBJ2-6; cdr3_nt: TGTGCCACCAGCAGAGTGTCGGCCAGGGGCCCCACTGGGGCCAACGTCCTGACTTTC; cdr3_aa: CATSRVSARGPTGANVLTF
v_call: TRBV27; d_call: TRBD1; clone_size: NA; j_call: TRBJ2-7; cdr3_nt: TGTGCCAGCAGTTGGACAGGGGGCCTCTACGAGCAGTACTTC; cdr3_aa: CASSWTGGLYEQYF
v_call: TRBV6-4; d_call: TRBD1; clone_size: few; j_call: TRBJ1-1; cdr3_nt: TGTGCCAGCAGTTTGACAGGGGTGACTGAAGCTTTCTTT; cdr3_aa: CASSLTGVTEAFF
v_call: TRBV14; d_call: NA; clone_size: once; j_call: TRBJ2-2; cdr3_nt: TGTGCCAGCAGCCAATGGGGGCTAAACACCGGGGAGCTGTTTTTT; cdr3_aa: CASSQWGLNTGELFF
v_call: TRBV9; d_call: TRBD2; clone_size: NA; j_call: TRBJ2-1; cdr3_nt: TGTGCCAGCAGCCCCCAAGGGACTAGCGGTTTTAATAGGGACTACAATGAGCAGTTCTTC; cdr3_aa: CASSPQGTSGFNRDYNEQFF
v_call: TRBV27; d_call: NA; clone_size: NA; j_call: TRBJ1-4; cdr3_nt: TGTGCCAGCAGTTTACGGGTGGAAAATGAAAAACTGTTTTTT; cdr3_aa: CASSLRVENEKLFF
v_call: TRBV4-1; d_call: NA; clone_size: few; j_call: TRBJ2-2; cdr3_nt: TGCGCCAGCAGCCAAGATCATGGGGCCGGGGAGCTGTTTTTT; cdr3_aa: CASSQDHGAGELFF
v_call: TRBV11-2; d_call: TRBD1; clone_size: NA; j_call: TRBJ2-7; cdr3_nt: TGTGCCAGCAGCTACGGGACAGGGCACGACGAGCAGTACTTC; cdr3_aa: CASSYGTGHDEQYF
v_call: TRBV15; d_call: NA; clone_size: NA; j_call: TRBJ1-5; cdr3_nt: TGTGCCACCAGCAGAGATCGGAGCAATCAGCCCCAGCATTTT; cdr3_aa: CATSRDRSNQPQHF
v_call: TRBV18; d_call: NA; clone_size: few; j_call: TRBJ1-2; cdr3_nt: TGTGCCAGCTCACCACCGTCACAGTACTATGGCTACACCTTC; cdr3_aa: CASSPPSQYYGYTF
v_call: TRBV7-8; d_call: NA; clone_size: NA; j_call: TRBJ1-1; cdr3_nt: TGTGCCAGCAGCGCCCAGAGCCCAGGGCCACTCATGAACACTGAAGCTTTCTTT; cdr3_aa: CASSAQSPGPLMNTEAFF
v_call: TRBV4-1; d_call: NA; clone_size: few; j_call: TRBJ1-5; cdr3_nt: TGCGCCAGCAGCCAAGTTTGGGGTGGGGCAGTCAATCAGCCCCAGCATTTT; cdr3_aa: CASSQVWGGAVNQPQHF
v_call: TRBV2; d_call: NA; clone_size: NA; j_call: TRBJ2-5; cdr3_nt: TGTGCCAGCAGTTCCCGGGACCAAGAGACCCAGTACTTC; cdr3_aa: CASSSRDQETQYF
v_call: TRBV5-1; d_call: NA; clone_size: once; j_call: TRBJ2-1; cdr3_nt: TGCGCCAGCAGCTTGGGACCACTGGGTAGGAATGAGCAGTTCTTC; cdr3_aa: CASSLGPLGRNEQFF
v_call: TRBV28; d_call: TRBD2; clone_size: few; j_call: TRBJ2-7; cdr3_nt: TGTGCCAGCAGTCCCCGGGTAGCGGGATGGTACGAGCAGTACTTC; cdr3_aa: CASSPRVAGWYEQYF
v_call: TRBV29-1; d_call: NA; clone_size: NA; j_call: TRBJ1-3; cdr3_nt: TGCAGCGTTGTGCCGGGGATCTCTGGAAACACCATATATTTT; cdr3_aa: CSVVPGISGNTIYF
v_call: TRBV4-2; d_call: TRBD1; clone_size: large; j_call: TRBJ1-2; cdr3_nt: TGTGCCAGCAGCCAAGAGCCTGGGACAGGGGCCAGTGGCTACACCTTC; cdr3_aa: CASSQEPGTGASGYTF
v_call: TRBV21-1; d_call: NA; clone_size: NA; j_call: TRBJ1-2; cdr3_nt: TGTGCCAGCATCGGACAGGGAGGTAACTATGGCTACACCTTC; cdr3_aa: CASIGQGGNYGYTF
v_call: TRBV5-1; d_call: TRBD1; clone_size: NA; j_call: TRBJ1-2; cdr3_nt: TGCGCCAGCAGACAACAGGGGGCAGAAGGCTACACCTTC; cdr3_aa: CASRQQGAEGYTF
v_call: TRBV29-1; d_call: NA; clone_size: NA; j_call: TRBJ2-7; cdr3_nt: TGCAGCGTTGAAGATCCGCGGCAGTTTCGGGACTACGAGCAGTACTTC; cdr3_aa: CSVEDPRQFRDYEQYF